This TCR beta chain was sequenced during a study of a mutant IDH1 vaccine in newly diagnosed glioma. Looking at the study overall: Patients were given eight vaccinations, scheduled in weeks 1, 3, 5, 7, 11, 15, 19 and 23. Investigators started vaccination 4-6 weeks after radiotherapy alone, or with temozolomide cycles.

The study, taken as a whole, reports: No link was apparently found between pseudoprogression and changes in top peripheral T cell clonotypes.

The method was immunoSEQ multiplex PCR; TCRdb's version includes in-frame clones alone and lacks a portion of them. The data contain 30,000 to 40,000 clones, 80% to 85% of them seen just once; the ten biggest clones take up approximately 2%. As for this clone: Its antigen is undetermined.

Time point: week 11, during vaccination. All doses held 300 ug of mutant IDH1 20-mer peptide, with topical imiquimod. Each astrocytoma in the donors was new, WHO grade 3 or 4, IDH1-mutant and ATRX-lost. The input for sequencing was PBMCs, taken from a glioma patient whose treatment included an IDH1 peptide vaccine. This sequence originates from a man aged 35 to 55 with glioma.

The CDR3 reads CATSRGDTRYRPQHF. CDR3 DNA sequence: TGTGCCACCAGCAGAGGAGACACCCGGTATCGACCCCAGCATTTT. The rearrangement joins TRBV15 to TRBJ1-5; the D is unclear. V was trimmed by 1 base and J by 10 bases, leaving 17 bases between them. The germline gives CDR1 LNHNV, CDR2 YYDKDF (reference sequence). The CDR3 is 15 amino acids.